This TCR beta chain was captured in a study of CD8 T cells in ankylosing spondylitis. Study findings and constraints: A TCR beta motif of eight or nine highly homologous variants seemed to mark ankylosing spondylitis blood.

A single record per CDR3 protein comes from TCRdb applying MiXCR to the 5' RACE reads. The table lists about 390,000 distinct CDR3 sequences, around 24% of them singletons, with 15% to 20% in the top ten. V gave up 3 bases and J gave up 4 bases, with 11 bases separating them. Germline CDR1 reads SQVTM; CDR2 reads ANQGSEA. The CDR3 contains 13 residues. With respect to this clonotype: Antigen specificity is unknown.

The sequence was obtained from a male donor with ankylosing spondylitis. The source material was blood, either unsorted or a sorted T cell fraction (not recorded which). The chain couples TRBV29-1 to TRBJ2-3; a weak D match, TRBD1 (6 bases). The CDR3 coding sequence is TGCAGCGTTGACGGGGCAGGGGCAGATACGCAGTATTTT. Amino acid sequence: CSVDGAGADTQYF.